Listed here are 10 T cell receptor beta chains from one sample, sequenced in a study of blood T cell repertoires in COVID-19. Method: immunoSEQ multiplex PCR; TCRdb's copy keeps in-frame clones and lacks some. The top ten hold over 4% of the sample, which has 120,000 to 150,000 clones, around 90% seen once. Sequencing was done on a sample of PBMCs or T cells enriched from blood (not recorded which). The receptor set was obtained from a woman aged 40 to 55 who had been exposed to COVID-19.

The chain joins TRBV5-4 to TRBJ1-6; the D gene is possibly TRBD1 (6 bases). V lost 6 bases and J 6 bases, leaving 16 bases between the germline ends. Germline values: CDR1 SGHNT, CDR2 YYREEE (reference sequence). The CDR3 covers 15 residues. CDR3 sequence (DNA): TGTGCCAGCACCGAGTCCGGGGGGCTTAATTCACCCCTCCACTTT. The encoded protein is CASTESGGLNSPLHF.

V usage is TRBV10-3 and J usage is TRBJ2-5; D possibly corresponds to TRBD1 (6 bases). The V end was cut by 11 bases, the J end by 0 bases, with 10 bases between. The germline V gene has CDR1 ENHRY and CDR2 SYGVKD. CDR3 length equals 12 residues. The CDR3 here is CAATGNQETQYF. CDR3 nucleotides: TGTGCCGCAACAGGGAACCAAGAGACCCAGTACTTC.

This clone was observed a handful of times. V is TRBV12-5 and J is TRBJ2-2, with no clear D. The CDR3 is 14 residues long. The V end lost 6 bases, the J end lost 1 base, and 9 bases lay between the germline ends. Germline lookup yields CDR1 LGHNT and CDR2 FRNRAP. The CDR3: CASGPSVNTGELFF. The CDR3 DNA sequence: TGTGCTAGTGGCCCCTCGGTGAACACCGGGGAGCTGTTTTTT.

V usage is TRBV28 and J usage is TRBJ2-3; 7 positions match TRBD2. The CDR3 covers 14 residues. Germline CDR1 reads MDHEN; CDR2 reads SYDVKM. With V trimmed by 6 bases and J by 2 bases, 5 bases remained unmatched. CDR3 amino acids: CASRDAGATDTQYF. CDR3 DNA sequence: TGTGCCAGCAGGGACGCGGGAGCCACAGATACGCAGTATTTT.

The gene calls are TRBV10-3 and TRBJ2-1, with D perhaps matching TRBD1 (6 bases). The CDR3 has 15 residues. V was shortened by 0 bases and J by 6 bases, with 12 bases between the two germline ends. Germline assignment: CDR1 ENHRY and CDR2 SYGVKD. CDR3 in amino acids: CAISESNGGSNEQFF. CDR3 coding DNA: TGTGCCATCAGTGAGTCGAATGGGGGCTCCAATGAGCAGTTCTTC.

V is TRBV7-2 and J is TRBJ1-5; perhaps TRBD1 as D (6 bases). The germline V gene has CDR1 SGHTA and CDR2 FQGNSA. This CDR3 has 15 amino acids. Trimming shortened V by 5 bases and J by 2 bases, and 13 bases separated the two germline ends. The CDR3: CASSAYRAGNQPQHF. The CDR3 DNA is TGTGCCAGCAGCGCTTACAGGGCTGGCAATCAGCCCCAGCATTTT.

This chain uses TRBV28 with TRBJ2-5, with 10 bases that match TRBD2. Germline V gives CDR1 MDHEN, CDR2 SYDVKM. CDR3 length: 15 residues. V lost 8 bases to trimming and J lost 2 bases; unmatched junction nucleotides: 8. The CDR3 DNA reads TGTGCCAGCGGGAGTCTACTAGCGGGGCAAGAGACCCAGTACTTC. Translated: CASGSLLAGQETQYF.

The rearrangement joins TRBV10-3 to TRBJ2-7, with D perhaps TRBD2 (5 bases). The CDR3 covers 15 residues. CDR1 ENHRY and CDR2 SYGVKD come from the germline V gene. The germline V and J ends were trimmed by 2 bases and 5 bases, with 16 bases remaining between them. This chain's CDR3 is CAISEGWRSSHEQYF. In DNA, the CDR3 is TGTGCCATCAGTGAGGGCTGGAGGAGTTCCCACGAGCAGTACTTC.

The V call is TRBV28, the J call TRBJ1-2; TRBD1 matches at 8 bases. Germline V gene data show CDR1 as MDHEN and CDR2 as SYDVKM. The junction had 1 base not matched to a gene; V was cut back by 8 bases and J by 5 bases. CDR3 length: 11 residues. The CDR3 is CASGDRYGYTF. CDR3 DNA: TGTGCCAGCGGGGACAGGTATGGCTACACCTTC.

The V gene is TRBV21-1, the J gene TRBJ2-1; the table names TRBD1, a call not compared with the DNA. TRBV21-1 is noted as a pseudogene. This CDR3 has 17 residues. This CDR3 is CASSTSGGRYGYNEQFF. For the CDR3, the DNA is TGTGCCAGCAGCACCTCAGGGGGCCGGTACGGCTACAATGAGCAGTTCTTC.